The rows below give T cell receptor beta chains drawn from one sample of a study of vaccination effects on CD4 cells after COVID-19. Antigens for these TCRs are unknown. The assay was immunoSEQ multiplex PCR, and TCRdb's table has in-frame clones only and misses some. The sample has some 30,000 clones, over 80% seen once; the top ten hold around 5.9%. The sequences come from CD4+ T cells from PBMCs cultured with SARS-CoV-2 spike peptides, collected after COVID-19 vaccination. These receptors were taken from a human donor who received a COVID-19 vaccine. Some clones in this sample may be carry-over from other donors' samples. The CDR3 runs from the conserved cysteine through the conserved F or W. A D gene is named only where the DNA matches it firmly. Clone size is stated in some rows and not others, as once, few, many or a class when expanded.

DNA: TGTGCCAGCAGTCTGACAGGGGTCAGTGAAAAACTGTTTTTT; CDR3: CASSLTGVSEKLFF; V: TRBV6-2/TRBV6-3; J: TRBJ1-4; D: TRBD1; size: -
DNA: TGTGCCAGCAGTGAAGAGAAACACGGGACAGGGTATGAAAAACTGTTTTTT; CDR3: CASSEEKHGTGYEKLFF; V: TRBV2; J: TRBJ1-4; D: TRBD1; size: -
DNA: TGTGCCAGCAGCTCGGGTCCAGGGGTGGTTTCCGGGGAGCTGTTTTTT; CDR3: CASSSGPGVVSGELFF; V: TRBV5-4; J: TRBJ2-2; D: -; size: -
DNA: TGTGCCAGCTCACCATACGGAGGGGGCGAGGCAGATACGCAGTATTTT; CDR3: CASSPYGGGEADTQYF; V: TRBV18; J: TRBJ2-3; D: -; size: -
DNA: TGTGCCAGCAGTGCGGGTAACACTGAAGCTTTCTTT; CDR3: CASSAGNTEAFF; V: TRBV2; J: TRBJ1-1; D: -; size: -
DNA: TGTGCCAGCTCACCTGACGACGGACAGAACACTGAAGCTTTCTTT; CDR3: CASSPDDGQNTEAFF; V: TRBV18; J: TRBJ1-1; D: -; size: -
DNA: TGTGCCAGCAGCTTAACACGTAGCGGGGGGGCCCGTGGCACCGGGGAGCTGTTTTTT; CDR3: CASSLTRSGGARGTGELFF; V: TRBV7-8; J: TRBJ2-2; D: TRBD2; size: -
DNA: TGTGCCAGCTCACCACGGACCCTCGACGGGGAGCTGTTTTTT; CDR3: CASSPRTLDGELFF; V: TRBV18; J: TRBJ2-2; D: -; size: -
DNA: TGCGCCAGCAGCCAAGGACAGGATTCGACAGATACGCAGTATTTT; CDR3: CASSQGQDSTDTQYF; V: TRBV4-3; J: TRBJ2-3; D: -; size: -
DNA: TGTGCCAGCAGCGCGACAGGGGGCCGTGGTAATTCACCCCTCCACTTT; CDR3: CASSATGGRGNSPLHF; V: TRBV7-8; J: TRBJ1-6; D: TRBD1; size: -
DNA: TGTGCCTGGAGTAATTGGGCCTTAGGTGGTGGCTACACCTTC; CDR3: CAWSNWALGGGYTF; V: TRBV30; J: TRBJ1-2; D: -; size: -
DNA: TGTGCCAGCAGCTTTAAGTGGGGACAGGGTTGGAATGAGCAGTTCTTC; CDR3: CASSFKWGQGWNEQFF; V: TRBV3-1/TRBV3-2; J: TRBJ2-1; D: TRBD1; size: -
DNA: TGTGCCAGCAGCCGAGACTTAGGGACACTCGGAACTGAAGCTTTCTTT; CDR3: CASSRDLGTLGTEAFF; V: TRBV3-1/TRBV3-2; J: TRBJ1-1; D: -; size: -
DNA: TGTGCCAGCAGCTTAGTATACACGGGGATCGATGGCTACACCTTC; CDR3: CASSLVYTGIDGYTF; V: TRBV7-9; J: TRBJ1-2; D: -; size: few
DNA: TGTGCCAGCAGCGAAAGACCCTACAATGAGCAGTTCTTC; CDR3: CASSERPYNEQFF; V: TRBV9; J: TRBJ2-1; D: -; size: -
DNA: TGTGCCAGCAGCTATACGACAGGGACAACTGGAAACACCATATATTTT; CDR3: CASSYTTGTTGNTIYF; V: TRBV9; J: TRBJ1-3; D: TRBD1; size: -
DNA: TGTGCCAGCTCACCAGGAGATTGGGAGACCCAGTACTTC; CDR3: CASSPGDWETQYF; V: TRBV18; J: TRBJ2-5; D: -; size: -
DNA: TGTGCCAGCAGTTCGCCGGGGGCCAAAAACATTCAGTACTTC; CDR3: CASSSPGAKNIQYF; V: TRBV6-5; J: TRBJ2-4; D: -; size: -
DNA: TGTGCCAGCAGTTCCTATAACACCGGGGAGCTGTTTTTT; CDR3: CASSSYNTGELFF; V: TRBV6-5; J: TRBJ2-2; D: -; size: -
DNA: TGTGCCAGCAGCTTTGGGCCCCTGGGGATTCAGTACTTC; CDR3: CASSFGPLGIQYF; V: TRBV5-4; J: TRBJ2-4; D: -; size: -
DNA: TGTGCCATCAGTGATCCCAGGGAAGGTGAAAAACTGTTTTTT; CDR3: CAISDPREGEKLFF; V: TRBV10-3; J: TRBJ1-4; D: -; size: -
DNA: TGTGCCACCAGTGACCGACAGGGCTATGAGCAGTTCTTC; CDR3: CATSDRQGYEQFF; V: TRBV24-1; J: TRBJ2-1; D: TRBD1; size: -
DNA: TGTGCCAGCGGGCGACAGGGATTTGACCGGGAGCTGTTTTTT; CDR3: CASGRQGFDRELFF; V: TRBV27; J: TRBJ2-2; D: TRBD1; size: once
DNA: TGCGCCAGCAGCCTAACCGGGACTAGCGTGGATGAGCAGTTCTTC; CDR3: CASSLTGTSVDEQFF; V: TRBV5-1; J: TRBJ2-1; D: TRBD2; size: -
DNA: TGTGCCAGCAGCTTAGGGCTAGCGGGGGCCGATACCTACAATGAGCAGTTCTTC; CDR3: CASSLGLAGADTYNEQFF; V: TRBV13; J: TRBJ2-1; D: TRBD2; size: -
DNA: TGTGCCAGCAGCCAAGCGCTCAGATTTGGAAACACCGGGGAGCTGTTTTTT; CDR3: CASSQALRFGNTGELFF; V: TRBV3-1/TRBV3-2; J: TRBJ2-2; D: -; size: -
DNA: TGTGCCAGCAGTGGGAGTGCTGAACTGTTTTTT; CDR3: CASSGSAELFF; V: TRBV2; J: TRBJ1-4; D: -; size: -
DNA: TGTGCCAGCAGCCAGGAGAACACCGGGGAGCTGTTTTTT; CDR3: CASSQENTGELFF; V: TRBV14; J: TRBJ2-2; D: -; size: few
DNA: TGTGCCAGCAGTTACCCCGGCGAGGGCCCGGGCGCTGAAGCTTTCTTT; CDR3: CASSYPGEGPGAEAFF; V: TRBV6-2/TRBV6-3; J: TRBJ1-1; D: -; size: -
DNA: TGTGCCAGCAGCTTATGGACAGGGGGTTTAGGCACAGATACGCAGTATTTT; CDR3: CASSLWTGGLGTDTQYF; V: TRBV9; J: TRBJ2-3; D: TRBD1; size: -
DNA: TGTGCCAGCAGTTTATCACCGGCTAACTATGGCTACACCTTC; CDR3: CASSLSPANYGYTF; V: TRBV27; J: TRBJ1-2; D: -; size: -
DNA: TGCGCCAGCAGCGCAGCGGGACATGGGAACACTGAAGCTTTCTTT; CDR3: CASSAAGHGNTEAFF; V: TRBV5-1; J: TRBJ1-1; D: -; size: -
DNA: TGTGCCAGCAGTTACCGGGGCCCCAATGAGCAGTTCTTC; CDR3: CASSYRGPNEQFF; V: TRBV6-5; J: TRBJ2-1; D: -; size: -
DNA: TGTGCCAGCAGCACCGGGGGGGAGCAGTTCTTC; CDR3: CASSTGGEQFF; V: TRBV7-3; J: TRBJ2-1; D: TRBD2; size: -
DNA: TGTGCCAGTAGTTCCCTACAGGGGGATACGCAGTATTTT; CDR3: CASSSLQGDTQYF; V: TRBV19; J: TRBJ2-3; D: TRBD1; size: -
DNA: TGTGCCTGGCCCCCAGCGGGTGATAAAGGCGCCGAGATTTATGGCTACACCTTC; CDR3: CAWPPAGDKGAEIYGYTF; V: TRBV30; J: TRBJ1-2; D: -; size: few
DNA: TGTGCCAGCAGCTTAGTCCGAGAGACCCAGTACTTC; CDR3: CASSLVRETQYF; V: TRBV7-8; J: TRBJ2-5; D: -; size: -
DNA: TGTGCCAGTAGTTTTGAGGGTCGTGAAGGCTACACCTTC; CDR3: CASSFEGREGYTF; V: TRBV19; J: TRBJ1-2; D: -; size: -
DNA: TGTGCCAGCAGGGGGTTGGGACAGGGAACGAGCAATCAGCCCCAGCATTTT; CDR3: CASRGLGQGTSNQPQHF; V: TRBV2; J: TRBJ1-5; D: TRBD1; size: -
DNA: TGTGCCAGCGGGAGCTATGGCTACACCTTC; CDR3: CASGSYGYTF; V: TRBV28; J: TRBJ1-2; D: -; size: -
DNA: TGTGCCACCAGTGATTTGCAATTGGGGGGCGCGAGCACCGGGGAGCTGTTTTTT; CDR3: CATSDLQLGGASTGELFF; V: TRBV24-1; J: TRBJ2-2; D: -; size: -
DNA: TGTGCCAGCAGTTTATCCGGGCGACAGCCCCAGCATTTT; CDR3: CASSLSGRQPQHF; V: TRBV27; J: TRBJ1-5; D: -; size: medium-sized
DNA: TGTGCCAGCAGAAGACGGCGGGGGGGGGCGTATTTT; CDR3: CASRRRRGGAYF; V: TRBV12-3/TRBV12-4; J: TRBJ2-3; D: TRBD2; size: -
DNA: TGTGCCAGCAGCCTCGGTCCCGGGGCGCAGGGCTATGGCTACACCTTC; CDR3: CASSLGPGAQGYGYTF; V: TRBV5-5; J: TRBJ1-2; D: -; size: -
DNA: TGTGCCAGCAGCCTACTCCAGTCAAACATTCAGTACTTC; CDR3: CASSLLQSNIQYF; V: TRBV6-2/TRBV6-3; J: TRBJ2-4; D: -; size: -
DNA: TGCAGCGTTGGGACAGGACTGATCTATGGCTACACCTTC; CDR3: CSVGTGLIYGYTF; V: TRBV29-1; J: TRBJ1-2; D: TRBD1; size: -
DNA: TGTGCCAGCAGCAGGACGGGACCCCCGGAGGGGACCCAGTACTTC; CDR3: CASSRTGPPEGTQYF; V: TRBV7-3; J: TRBJ2-5; D: -; size: -
DNA: TGTGCCAGTAGTGCTTTGGGCGATGAGCAGTTCTTC; CDR3: CASSALGDEQFF; V: TRBV19; J: TRBJ2-1; D: -; size: once
DNA: TGTGCCAGCAGTTACTCCGACAGGGTCTATGGCTACACCTTC; CDR3: CASSYSDRVYGYTF; V: TRBV6-6; J: TRBJ1-2; D: TRBD1; size: -
DNA: TGTGCCAGCAGTGAAGTCCCCGTAGGGGAGCTGTTTTTT; CDR3: CASSEVPVGELFF; V: TRBV2; J: TRBJ2-2; D: -; size: few